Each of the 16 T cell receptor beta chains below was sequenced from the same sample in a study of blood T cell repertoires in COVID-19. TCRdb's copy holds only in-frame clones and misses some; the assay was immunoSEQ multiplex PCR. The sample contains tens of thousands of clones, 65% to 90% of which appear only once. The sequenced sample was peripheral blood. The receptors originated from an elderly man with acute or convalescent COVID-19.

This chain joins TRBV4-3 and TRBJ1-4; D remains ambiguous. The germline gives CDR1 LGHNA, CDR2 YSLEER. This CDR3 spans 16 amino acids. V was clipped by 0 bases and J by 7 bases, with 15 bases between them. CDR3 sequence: CASSQDRGNLGEKLFF. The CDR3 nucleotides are TGCGCCAGCAGCCAAGATAGAGGGAATTTGGGTGAAAAACTGTTTTTT.

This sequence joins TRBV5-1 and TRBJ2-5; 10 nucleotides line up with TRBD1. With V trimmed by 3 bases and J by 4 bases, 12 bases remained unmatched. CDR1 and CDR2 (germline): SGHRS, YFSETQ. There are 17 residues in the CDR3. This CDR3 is CASSSGGTGEQGETQYF. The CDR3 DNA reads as TGCGCCAGCAGCTCAGGCGGGACAGGGGAGCAGGGAGAGACCCAGTACTTC.

CDR3 DNA sequence: TGTGCCATCAGTGAGTCTAAGCGGGGACTCACAGATACGCAGTATTTT. Protein sequence: CAISESKRGLTDTQYF. The chain has TRBV10-3 and TRBJ2-3; 7 bases line up with TRBD2. CDR3 length: 16 amino acids. CDR1 ENHRY and CDR2 SYGVKD come from the germline V gene. The ends lost 0 bases at V and 2 bases at J; junction bases unmatched: 5.

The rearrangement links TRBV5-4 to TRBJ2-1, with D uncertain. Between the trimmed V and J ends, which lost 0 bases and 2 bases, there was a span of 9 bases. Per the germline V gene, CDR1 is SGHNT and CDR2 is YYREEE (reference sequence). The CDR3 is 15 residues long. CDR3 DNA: TGTGCCAGCAGCTTGGCCCGACTGCCCTACAATGAGCAGTTCTTC. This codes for CASSLARLPYNEQFF.

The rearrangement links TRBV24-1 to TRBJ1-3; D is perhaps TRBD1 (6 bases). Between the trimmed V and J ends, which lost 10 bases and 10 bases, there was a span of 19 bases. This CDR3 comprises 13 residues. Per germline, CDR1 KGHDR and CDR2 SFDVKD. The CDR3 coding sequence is TGTGCCACTGAAGGACAGACGAGGGGTACCATATATTTT. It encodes CATEGQTRGTIYF.

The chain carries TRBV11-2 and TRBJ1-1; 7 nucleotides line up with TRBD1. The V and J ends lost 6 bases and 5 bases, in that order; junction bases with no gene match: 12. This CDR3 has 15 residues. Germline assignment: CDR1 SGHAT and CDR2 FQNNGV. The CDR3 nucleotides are TGTGCCAGCAGACACCAGACAGGGTCGGGGACTGAAGCTTTCTTT. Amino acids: CASRHQTGSGTEAFF.

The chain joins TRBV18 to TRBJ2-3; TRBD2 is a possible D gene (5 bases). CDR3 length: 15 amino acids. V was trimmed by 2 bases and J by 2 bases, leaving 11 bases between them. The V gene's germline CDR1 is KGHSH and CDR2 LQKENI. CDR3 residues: CASSPEGRTTDTQYF. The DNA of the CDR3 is TGTGCCAGCTCACCAGAGGGCAGGACCACAGATACGCAGTATTTT.

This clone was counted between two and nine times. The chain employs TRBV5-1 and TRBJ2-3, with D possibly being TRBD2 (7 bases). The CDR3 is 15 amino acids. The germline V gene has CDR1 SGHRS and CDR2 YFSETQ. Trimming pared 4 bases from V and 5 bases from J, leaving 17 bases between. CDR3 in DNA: TGCGCCAGCAGCCCCCTGGGGGGGGCCGGAGATACGCAGTATTTT. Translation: CASSPLGGAGDTQYF.

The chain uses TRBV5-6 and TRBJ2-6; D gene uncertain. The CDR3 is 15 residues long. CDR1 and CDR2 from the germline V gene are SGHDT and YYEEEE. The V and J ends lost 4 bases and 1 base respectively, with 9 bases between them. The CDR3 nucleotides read TGTGCCAGCAGCCCTAGATCATCTGGGGCCAACGTCCTGACTTTC. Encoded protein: CASSPRSSGANVLTF.

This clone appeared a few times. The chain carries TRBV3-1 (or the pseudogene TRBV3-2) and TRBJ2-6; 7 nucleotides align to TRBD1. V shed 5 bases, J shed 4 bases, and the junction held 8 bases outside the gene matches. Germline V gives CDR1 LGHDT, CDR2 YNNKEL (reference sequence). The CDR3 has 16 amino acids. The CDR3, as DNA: TGTGCCAGCAGCGAGGGACAGTATCTGGGGGCCAACGTCCTGACTTTC. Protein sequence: CASSEGQYLGANVLTF.

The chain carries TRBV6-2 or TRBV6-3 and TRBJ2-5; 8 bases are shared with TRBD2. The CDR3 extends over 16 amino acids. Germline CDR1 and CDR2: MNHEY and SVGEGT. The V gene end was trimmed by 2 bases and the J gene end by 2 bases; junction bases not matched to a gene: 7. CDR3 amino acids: CASSYGDSGVQETQYF. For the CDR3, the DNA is TGTGCCAGCAGTTACGGGGATAGCGGGGTACAAGAGACCCAGTACTTC.

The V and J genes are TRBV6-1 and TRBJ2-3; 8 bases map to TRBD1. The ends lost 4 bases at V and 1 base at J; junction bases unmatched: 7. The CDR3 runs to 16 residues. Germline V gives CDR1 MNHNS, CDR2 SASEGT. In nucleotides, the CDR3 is TGTGCCAGCAGTGGCCGGGACAGGATTGGCACAGATACGCAGTATTTT. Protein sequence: CASSGRDRIGTDTQYF.

CDR3 sequence reads: CASSIQGANYGYTF. DNA of the CDR3: TGTGCCAGTAGTATACAGGGGGCGAACTATGGCTACACCTTC. V and J are TRBV19 and TRBJ1-2, with 8 bases aligning to TRBD1. This CDR3 has 14 residues. Germline V gives CDR1 LNHDA, CDR2 SQIVND (reference sequence). Germline trimming cut 2 bases from V and 2 bases from J; bases unmatched to any gene: 1.

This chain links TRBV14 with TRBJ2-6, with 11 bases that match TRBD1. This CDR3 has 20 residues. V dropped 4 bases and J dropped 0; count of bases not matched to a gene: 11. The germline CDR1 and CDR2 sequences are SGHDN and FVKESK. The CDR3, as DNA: TGTGCCAGCAGCCTCACCGGGACAGGGGGTCTGAGCTCTGGGGCCAACGTCCTGACTTTC. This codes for CASSLTGTGGLSSGANVLTF.

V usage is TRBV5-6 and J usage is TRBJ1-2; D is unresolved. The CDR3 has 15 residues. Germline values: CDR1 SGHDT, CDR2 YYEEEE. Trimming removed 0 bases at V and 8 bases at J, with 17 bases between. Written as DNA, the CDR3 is TGTGCCAGCAGCTTGGCCGCAATAACGAGGTCAGGCTACACCTTC. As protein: CASSLAAITRSGYTF.

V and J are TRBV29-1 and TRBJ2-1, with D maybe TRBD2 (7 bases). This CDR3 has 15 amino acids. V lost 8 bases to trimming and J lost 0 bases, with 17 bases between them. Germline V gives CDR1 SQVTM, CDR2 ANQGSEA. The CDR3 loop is CSFLGGPSSYNEQFF. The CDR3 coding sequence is TGCAGCTTTCTCGGGGGGCCCAGCTCCTACAATGAGCAGTTCTTC.